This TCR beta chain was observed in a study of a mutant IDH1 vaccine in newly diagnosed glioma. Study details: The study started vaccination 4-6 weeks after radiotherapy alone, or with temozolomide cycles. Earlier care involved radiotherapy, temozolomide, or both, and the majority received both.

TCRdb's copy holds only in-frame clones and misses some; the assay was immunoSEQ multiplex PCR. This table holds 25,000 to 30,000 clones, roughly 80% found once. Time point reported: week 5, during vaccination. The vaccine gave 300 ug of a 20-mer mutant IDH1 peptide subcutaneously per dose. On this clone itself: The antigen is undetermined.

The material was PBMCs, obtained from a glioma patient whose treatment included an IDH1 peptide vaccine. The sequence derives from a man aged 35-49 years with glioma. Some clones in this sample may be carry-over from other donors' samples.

The CDR3 is CASSFVPMNTEAFF. The DNA for the CDR3 is TGTGCCAGCAGTTTCGTTCCTATGAACACTGAAGCTTTCTTT. The gene calls are TRBV27 and TRBJ1-1; D is ambiguous. The CDR3 sequence is 14 residues long. Trimming left V 3 bases short and J 0 bases short, with 8 bases between. Germline V lookup: CDR1 MNHEY, CDR2 SMNVEV (reference sequence).